The 20 T cell receptor beta chains presented below share a single source sample, sequenced in a study of T cells in Graves' hyperthyroidism and ophthalmopathy (dated by TCRdb to between 2017 and 2020). Library creation used multiplex PCR. The instrument was an Illumina HiSeq 2000. The TCR beta CDR3 regions were amplified from the RNA transcripts. The TCR CDR3 was subjected to a first round of RT-PCR using the HTBI primer set and the Qiagen OneStep RT-PCR kit. Clones were called with MiXCR by TCRdb after fastp trimmed the public reads at Q25, and only in-frame beta chains were retained. Each CDR3 protein gets just one entry, which takes the most common genes and DNA from the rows behind it. Within this sample are about 280,000 distinct CDR3 sequences, with about 25% of them counted one time only. The ten largest clonotypes hold approximately 30% of the sample. Input material: blood. The receptor source for this set is a man in his forties with Graves' hyperthyroidism that later progressed to Graves' ophthalmopathy.

This clonotype was seen many times. The V gene is TRBV20-1, the J gene TRBJ1-5; D gene ambiguous. V lost 6 bases and J 4 bases, leaving 13 bases between the germline ends. This CDR3 contains 13 residues. Per the germline V gene, CDR1 is DFQATT and CDR2 is SNEGSKA (reference sequence). The CDR3 spells CSALGILNQPQHF. For the CDR3, the DNA is TGCAGTGCCCTCGGGATCCTAAATCAGCCCCAGCATTTT.

The gene calls are TRBV10-3 and TRBJ1-3; D is ambiguous. Germline CDR1 reads ENHRY; CDR2 reads SYGVKD. The CDR3 contains 12 residues. In DNA form, the CDR3 reads TGTGCTGGCGGAGTCGAGGGAAACACCATATATTTT. This codes for CAGGVEGNTIYF.

The CDR3 sequence is CASGTAYEQYF. In DNA, the CDR3 is TGTGCCAGCGGGACAGCCTACGAGCAGTACTTC. The chain carries TRBV25-1 and TRBJ2-7; 7 nucleotides align to TRBD1. The CDR3 consists of 11 residues. The V gene's germline CDR1 is MGHDK and CDR2 SYGVNS. Trimming cost V 8 bases and J 2 bases; bases outside gene matches: 0.

Turning to this clonotype: The conserved phenylalanine or tryptophan normally closing the CDR3 is absent here, so this likely arose from a read error. The rearrangement uses TRBV4-2 and TRBJ1-2; D unclear. The germline V gene encodes CDR1 LGHNA and CDR2 YNFKEQ. The V end was cut by 1 base, the J end by 2 bases, with 8 bases between. The CDR3 sequence is 14 residues long. CDR3 in amino acids: CASSQASGNYGYTS. The CDR3 region has the DNA TGTGCCAGCAGCCAAGCGTCCGGAAACTATGGCTACACCTCC.

This clonotype occurred many times. The V call is TRBV5-1, the J call TRBJ2-7; 7 positions match TRBD2. Germline CDR1 is SGHRS and CDR2 is YFSETQ. The trim removed 0 bases at V and 2 bases at J, leaving 2 bases unmatched. The CDR3 spans 14 residues. The chain's CDR3 is CASSLGGSPYEQYF. CDR3 bases: TGCGCCAGCAGCTTGGGCGGGAGCCCCTACGAGCAGTACTTC.

There are many counts of this clonotype. CDR3 residues: CASSLDSVYEQYF. In DNA, the CDR3 is TGTGCCAGCAGTTTAGACAGCGTCTACGAGCAGTACTTC. The chain links TRBV12-3 or TRBV12-4 to TRBJ2-7; D gene ambiguous. Between the trimmed V and J ends, which lost 1 base and 3 bases, there was a span of 7 bases. The CDR3 runs to 13 residues.

This clonotype was seen repeatedly, ten times or more. The J gene is TRBJ2-7, the V gene TRBV3-1; no clear D gene. Trimming removed 3 bases from V and 2 bases from J, with 11 bases in between. CDR3 size: 14 residues. Germline loops: CDR1 LGHDT, CDR2 YNNKEL (reference sequence). Here the CDR3 DNA reads TGTGCCAGCAGCCACCGGTCCGCGGCCTACGAGCAGTACTTC. This gives the protein CASSHRSAAYEQYF.

The sample holds many counts of this clonotype. The rearrangement uses TRBV28 and TRBJ1-5; tentatively, D is TRBD1 (6 bases). The V and J ends lost 6 bases and 6 bases respectively, with 12 bases between them. The CDR3 covers 13 residues. The germline V gene has CDR1 MDHEN and CDR2 SYDVKM. The DNA of the CDR3 is TGTGCCAGCAGGGGTCCAGGGGCTCAGCCCCAGCATTTT. Translated, it gives CASRGPGAQPQHF.

The CDR3 DNA reads as TGCGCCAGCCGCCAACAACCCACAGGGATACCAGAGACCCAGTACTTC. Translation: CASRQQPTGIPETQYF. The chain links TRBV5-1 to TRBJ2-5; weak D call: TRBD1 (6 bases). The CDR3 loop spans 16 amino acids. Germline V CDR1 and CDR2: SGHRS, YFSETQ. Between the trimmed V and J ends, which lost 7 bases and 4 bases, there was a span of 23 bases.

There are many counts of this clonotype. J is TRBJ2-7 and V is TRBV12-3 or TRBV12-4; TRBD1 might be the D (6 bases). CDR3 size: 13 residues. Deletions cut 2 bases from V and 3 bases from J, with 8 bases between. CDR3 loop: CASSLQGYYEQYF. CDR3 DNA: TGTGCCAGCAGTTTACAGGGGTACTACGAGCAGTACTTC.

The V call is TRBV7-8, the J call TRBJ2-7, with D perhaps matching TRBD1 (6 bases). The germline gives CDR1 SGHVS, CDR2 FQNEAQ. The V end was cut by 1 base, the J end by 2 bases, with 12 bases between. The CDR3 is 15 residues long. Written as DNA, the CDR3 is TGTGCCAGCAGCTTAGAAGGGGCAGGGGCCTACGAGCAGTACTTC. It encodes CASSLEGAGAYEQYF.

This clonotype was seen many times. The V call is TRBV6-2 or TRBV6-3, the J call TRBJ2-7, with D possibly being TRBD1 (6 bases). The ends were cut back, 2 bases at V and 4 bases at J, with 18 bases in the middle. Germline V gene sequence: CDR1 MNHEY, CDR2 SVGEGT. This CDR3 contains 16 residues. The CDR3 nucleotides are TGTGCCAGCAGTTACGGTCCTGAGGGGGTATTGTACGAGCAGTACTTC. Encoded protein: CASSYGPEGVLYEQYF.

This clonotype was detected many times. The rearrangement links TRBV19 to TRBJ2-5; tentative D call: TRBD2 (5 bases). CDR1 and CDR2 from the germline V gene are LNHDA and SQIVND (reference sequence). V shed 3 bases and J shed 5 bases, with 16 bases lying between them. This CDR3 has 15 residues. The CDR3 reads CASSIPSEGRETQYF. DNA for the CDR3: TGTGCCAGTAGTATCCCCTCCGAGGGCCGGGAGACCCAGTACTTC.

The DNA of the CDR3 is TGCAGCGTTGGAGAGACAGGGGGCTTCTACGAGCAGTACTTC. This sequence encodes CSVGETGGFYEQYF. The chain employs TRBV29-1 and TRBJ2-7; 10 nucleotides align to TRBD1. The CDR3 contains 14 residues. Germline V gives CDR1 SQVTM, CDR2 ANQGSEA. Trimming removed 4 bases from V and 3 bases from J; junction bases left unmatched: 6.

This clonotype was recorded many times. The gene calls are TRBV18 and TRBJ1-1, with TRBD1 as a possible D gene (5 bases). This CDR3 has 16 residues. The germline gives CDR1 KGHSH, CDR2 LQKENI. Trimming shortened V by 2 bases and J by 2 bases, and 15 bases separated the two germline ends. Here the CDR3 DNA reads TGTGCCAGCTCACCAAGGATGTCAGGGCTAAACACTGAAGCTTTCTTT. Protein product: CASSPRMSGLNTEAFF.

This clonotype was found once. This chain links TRBV5-1 with TRBJ1-3, with 10 bases identical to TRBD1. Germline values: CDR1 SGHRS, CDR2 YFSETQ. The CDR3 is 13 residues long. J lost 8 bases, V lost 3 bases, and 2 bases had no gene match. The CDR3 region is CASSYGTGDTIYF. The DNA of the CDR3 is TGCGCCAGCAGCTACGGGACAGGGGACACCATATATTTT.

This clonotype was seen a few times. The V and J genes are TRBV15 and TRBJ1-1; D not resolved. The ends were cut back, 0 bases at V and 7 bases at J, with 9 bases in the middle. CDR1 and CDR2 (germline): LNHNV, YYDKDF (reference sequence). This CDR3 region has 13 residues. CDR3 amino acids: CATSREGGLEAFF. In nucleotides, the CDR3 is TGTGCCACCAGCAGAGAAGGAGGGCTTGAAGCTTTCTTT.

This clonotype was seen repeatedly, ten times or more. V and J are TRBV4-2 and TRBJ2-5; TRBD2 might be the D (6 bases). Germline assignment: CDR1 LGHNA and CDR2 YNFKEQ. Trimming took 0 bases from V and 3 from J, leaving 20 bases between them. The CDR3 is 18 residues long. The CDR3 protein is CASSQEGQAVTGEETQYF. CDR3 nucleotides: TGTGCCAGCAGCCAAGAGGGCCAGGCAGTGACGGGAGAAGAGACCCAGTACTTC.

This chain joins TRBV12-3 or TRBV12-4 and TRBJ2-5, with 12 bases identical to TRBD2. Trimming cost V 6 bases and J 2 bases; bases outside gene matches: 7. The CDR3 sequence is 16 residues long. The CDR3 loop is CASSSSGTSGQETQYF. CDR3 DNA: TGTGCCAGCAGCTCCTCCGGGACTAGCGGGCAAGAGACCCAGTACTTC.

The gene calls are TRBV27 and TRBJ1-2; no clear D gene. The CDR3 spans 15 residues. The germline CDR1 and CDR2 sequences are MNHEY and SMNVEV (reference sequence). V dropped 4 bases and J dropped 2 bases, with 14 bases sitting between them. The CDR3 DNA is TGTGCCAGCAGTTCGCTCTCATCGGGGAACTATGGCTACACCTTC. Its protein is CASSSLSSGNYGYTF.